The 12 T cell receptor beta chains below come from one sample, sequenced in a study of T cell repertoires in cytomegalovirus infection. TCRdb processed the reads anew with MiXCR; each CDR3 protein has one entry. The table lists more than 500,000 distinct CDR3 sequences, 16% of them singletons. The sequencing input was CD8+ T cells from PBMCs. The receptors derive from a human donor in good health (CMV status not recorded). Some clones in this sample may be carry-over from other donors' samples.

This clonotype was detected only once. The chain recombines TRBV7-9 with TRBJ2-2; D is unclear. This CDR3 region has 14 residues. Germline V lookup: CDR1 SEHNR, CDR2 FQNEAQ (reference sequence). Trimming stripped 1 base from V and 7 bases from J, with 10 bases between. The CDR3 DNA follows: TGTGCCAGCAGCTTAGGCCGACCCAGCGGGGAGCTGTTTTTT. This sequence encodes CASSLGRPSGELFF.

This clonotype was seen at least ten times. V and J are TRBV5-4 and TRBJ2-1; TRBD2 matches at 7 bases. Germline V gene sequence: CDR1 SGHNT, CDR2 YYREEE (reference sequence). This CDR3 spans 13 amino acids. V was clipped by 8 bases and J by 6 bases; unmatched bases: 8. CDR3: CASGGDLTNEQFF. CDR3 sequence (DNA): TGTGCCAGTGGGGGGGACTTAACCAATGAGCAGTTCTTC.

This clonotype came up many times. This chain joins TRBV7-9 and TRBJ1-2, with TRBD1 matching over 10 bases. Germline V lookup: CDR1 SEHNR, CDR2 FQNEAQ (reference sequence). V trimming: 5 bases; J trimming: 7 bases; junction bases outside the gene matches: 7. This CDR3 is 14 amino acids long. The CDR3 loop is CASSPGQGIAGYTF. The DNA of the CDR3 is TGTGCCAGCAGCCCGGGACAGGGGATCGCTGGCTACACCTTC.

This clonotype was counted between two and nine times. The CDR3 is CASTRGGSSYEQYF. The CDR3 DNA reads as TGTGCCAGCACCAGGGGGGGGAGCTCCTACGAGCAGTACTTC. The gene calls are TRBV5-6 and TRBJ2-7; possibly TRBD1 or TRBD2 for D (7 bases each). CDR1 and CDR2 (germline): SGHDT, YYEEEE. The CDR3 extends over 14 amino acids. The V end lost 6 bases, the J end lost 0 bases, and 13 bases lay between the germline ends.

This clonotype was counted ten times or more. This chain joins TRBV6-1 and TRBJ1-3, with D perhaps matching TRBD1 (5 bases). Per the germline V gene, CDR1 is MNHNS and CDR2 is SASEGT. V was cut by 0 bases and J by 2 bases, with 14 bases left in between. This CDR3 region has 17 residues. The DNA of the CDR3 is TGTGCCAGCAGTGAAGCAATTAGGGGAAGCGCTGGAAACACCATATATTTT. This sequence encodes CASSEAIRGSAGNTIYF.

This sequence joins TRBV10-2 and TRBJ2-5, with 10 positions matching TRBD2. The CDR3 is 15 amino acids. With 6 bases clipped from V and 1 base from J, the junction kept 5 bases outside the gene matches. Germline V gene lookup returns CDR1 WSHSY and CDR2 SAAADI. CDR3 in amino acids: CASSLAGDIQETQYF. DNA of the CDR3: TGCGCCAGCAGCCTAGCGGGAGATATCCAAGAGACCCAGTACTTC.

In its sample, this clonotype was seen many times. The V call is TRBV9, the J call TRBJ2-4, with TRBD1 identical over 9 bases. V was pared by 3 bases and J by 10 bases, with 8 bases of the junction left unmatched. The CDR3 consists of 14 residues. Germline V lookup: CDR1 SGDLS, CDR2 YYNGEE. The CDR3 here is CASSDPGQGAIQYF. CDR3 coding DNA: TGTGCCAGCAGCGACCCGGGACAGGGTGCGATTCAGTACTTC.

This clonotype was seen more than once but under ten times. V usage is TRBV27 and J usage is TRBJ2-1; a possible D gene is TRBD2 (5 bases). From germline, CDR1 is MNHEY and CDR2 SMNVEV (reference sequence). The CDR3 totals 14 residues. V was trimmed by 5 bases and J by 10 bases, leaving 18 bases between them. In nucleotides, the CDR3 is TGTGCCAGCAGTGTCGGACTTACAACTCGGGAGCAGTTCTTC. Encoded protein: CASSVGLTTREQFF.

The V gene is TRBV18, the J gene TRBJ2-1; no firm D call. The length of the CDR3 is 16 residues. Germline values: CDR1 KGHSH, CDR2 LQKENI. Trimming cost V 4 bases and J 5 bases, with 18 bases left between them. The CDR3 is CASSQLKGRKNNEQFF. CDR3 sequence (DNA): TGTGCCAGCTCACAGCTCAAGGGCAGGAAGAACAATGAGCAGTTCTTC.

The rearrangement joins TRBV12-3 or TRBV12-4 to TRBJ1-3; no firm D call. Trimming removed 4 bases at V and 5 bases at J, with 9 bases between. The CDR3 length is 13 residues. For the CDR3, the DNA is TGTGCCAGCAGTTCTCCCCCAAGAAACACCATATATTTT. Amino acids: CASSSPPRNTIYF.

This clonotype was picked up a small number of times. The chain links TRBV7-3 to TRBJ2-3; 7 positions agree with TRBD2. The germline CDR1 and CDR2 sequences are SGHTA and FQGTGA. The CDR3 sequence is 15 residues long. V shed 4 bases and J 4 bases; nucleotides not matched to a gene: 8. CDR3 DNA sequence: TGTGCCAGCAGCTCCAACGGCGGGAGCGCAGATACGCAGTATTTT. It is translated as CASSSNGGSADTQYF. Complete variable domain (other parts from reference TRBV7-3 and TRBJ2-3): GAGVSQTPSNKVTEKGKYVELRCDPISGHTALYWYRQSLGQGPEFLIYFQGTGAADDSGLPNDRFFAVRPEGSVSTLKIQRTERGDSAVYLCASSSNGGSADTQYFGPGTRLTVL.

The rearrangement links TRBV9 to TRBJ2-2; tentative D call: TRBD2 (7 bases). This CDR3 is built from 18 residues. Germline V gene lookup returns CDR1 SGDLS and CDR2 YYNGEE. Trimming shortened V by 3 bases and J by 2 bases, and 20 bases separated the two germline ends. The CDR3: CASSGPLQGGGNTGELFF. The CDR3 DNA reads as TGTGCCAGCAGCGGACCTCTTCAGGGAGGGGGAAACACCGGGGAGCTGTTTTTT.